This T cell receptor (beta chain) stems from a study of early T cells in non-severe SARS-CoV-2 infection (TCRdb year 2021). As for the study more broadly: Because TCR sequencing was done on bulk RNA from unsorted whole blood, the alpha and beta chains could not be paired. Broader findings and caveats from the paper: VDJdb matching was skewed toward anti-spike CD8 responses, so virus-specific expansions were likely underestimated and private and CD4 specificities were missed.

Libraries were prepared through 5' RACE. The instrument was a NextSeq 500. To correct for sequencing error and PCR bias, the TCR library protocol tagged individual cDNA molecules with unique molecular identifiers. Both TCR alpha and beta chains were sequenced, and tight co-correlation was observed between alpha and beta sequence abundances in each sample. The study's processing was this. V gene, J gene and CDR3 annotation of TCR sequences was performed with Decombinator V4. TCRs were defined as expanded if a significant change between any two time points was detected under a Poisson model with p below 0.0001. TCR abundances were normalised to the total number of TCRs sequenced per sample and were expressed as counts per million. VDJdb, accessed on 1 November 2021, was searched for TCRs annotated for CMV, EBV and SARS-CoV-2, and TCRs annotated for more than one antigen were excluded. TCRdb took the public reads, trimmed them with fastp at Q25, ran MiXCR for clone calling and kept in-frame beta chains. Each CDR3 protein gets just one entry, which takes the most common genes and DNA from the rows behind it. TCRdb's processing, not the authors' own work, is the source of the V and J calls. The sample records tens of thousands of distinct CDR3 sequences, about 5.5% of which are singletons. The ten largest clones take up 11% of the sample.

With regard to this clonotype: This clone's antigen is unknown. No per-base quality is available; no much larger clone lies one base away.

A case-control design nested within a healthcare worker cohort in London, UK, was used, with weekly nasopharyngeal swab PCR tests and blood sampling performed. Healthcare workers were recruited between 23 and 31 March 2020, during the week of the UK lockdown, and were followed weekly for up to roughly 15 weeks. The receptor comes from an adult who was a healthcare worker with PCR-confirmed SARS-CoV-2 infection or an uninfected control (not recorded which). Material for sequencing was whole blood.

The CDR3 amino acid sequence is: CASRGQGETGELFF. The bases are TGTGCCAGCAGAGGACAGGGGGAGACCGGGGAGCTGTTTTTT. The chain couples TRBV6-5 to TRBJ2-2; TRBD1 matches 10 bases in the middle. After removal of 6 bases from V and 5 bases from J, the junction retains 3 bases not matched to a gene. The CDR3 holds 14 amino acids from the cysteine to the phenylalanine. Only the CDR3 portion is preserved as DNA: 42 bases, with reading frame beginning at the first base. The germline V gene supplies CDR1 MNHEY and CDR2 SVGAGI.